This section outlines one T cell receptor (beta chain) sequence together with its context. Authors' methods: Estimates of nucleated cell counts were drawn from the amplification of reference gene primers. Measured with immunoSEQ multiplex PCR; TCRdb has only the in-frame clones, and not every one. The DNA gave D and trimming, while V, J and clone size come from that table. The sample carries 200,000 to 300,000 clones, around 87% recorded once. The sample is drawn from a study of blood T cell repertoires in COVID-19. Overall study: Samples of COVID-19 (acute and convalescent) were obtained from the United States, Italy and Spain. T cells, B-cell-depleted T cells, or PBMCs supplied cDNA or gDNA.

The CDR3 covers 14 residues. The V end was cut by 2 bases, the J end by 1 base, with 8 bases between. Germline CDR1 and CDR2: SGHTA and FQGNSA. This sequence joins TRBV7-2 and TRBJ1-1, with D possibly matching TRBD1 (6 bases). This clonotype was obtained from a woman aged 45-65 years with acute or convalescent COVID-19. Sequencing was done on a sample of peripheral blood. CDR3 bases: TGTGCCAGCAGCTTATTGGGGGCGAACACTGAAGCTTTCTTT. This sequence encodes CASSLLGANTEAFF.